The 23 T cell receptor beta chains reported below all come from one sample, sequenced in a study of T cell responses to AZD1222 COVID-19 vaccine. TCRdb keeps only in-frame clones here, not all; method: immunoSEQ multiplex PCR. This sample has about 160,000 clones, with roughly 94% found just once. Sequenced here: peripheral blood, sampled on day 0 of AZD1222 vaccination. The receptors derive from an adult in good health.

This clone was seen more than once but under ten times. This chain links TRBV2 with TRBJ1-1, with 7 nucleotides matching TRBD1. The CDR3 extends over 15 amino acids. CDR1 is SNHLY, CDR2 FYNNEI, per germline. J was trimmed by 0 bases and V by 5 bases; bases with no gene match: 6. The CDR3 sequence is CASSKTGYMNTEAFF. The CDR3 coding sequence is TGTGCCAGCAGTAAGACAGGGTACATGAACACTGAAGCTTTCTTT.

This rearrangement joins TRBV6-5 to TRBJ1-2; D not resolved. Germline loops: CDR1 MNHEY, CDR2 SVGAGI. Trimming removed 6 bases at V and 1 base at J, with 12 bases between. This CDR3 comprises 14 residues. The CDR3 protein is CASRRVGGNYGYTF. DNA of the CDR3: TGTGCCAGCAGAAGGGTGGGAGGTAACTATGGCTACACCTTC.

A single count supports this clone. The chain combines TRBV27 with TRBJ1-6; 9 nucleotides agree with TRBD1. V was pared by 6 bases and J by 1 base, with 4 bases of the junction left unmatched. The CDR3 is made up of 16 amino acids. Germline assignment: CDR1 MNHEY and CDR2 SMNVEV (reference sequence). DNA for the CDR3: TGTGCCAGCAGCCTACAGGGGGCTTCCTATAATTCACCCCTCCACTTT. Translation: CASSLQGASYNSPLHF.

The chain has TRBV6-5 and TRBJ2-1, with 8 bases aligning to TRBD2. The ends lost 0 bases at V and 7 bases at J; junction bases unmatched: 8. Germline assignment: CDR1 MNHEY and CDR2 SVGAGI. CDR3 length: 16 amino acids. In DNA form, the CDR3 reads TGTGCCAGCAGTTACTCGACGGCGGGAGGTCTGAATGAGCAGTTCTTC. This sequence encodes CASSYSTAGGLNEQFF.

The rearrangement joins TRBV27 to TRBJ1-1, with TRBD1 matching 11 bases. Germline V lookup: CDR1 MNHEY, CDR2 SMNVEV (reference sequence). CDR3 length: 14 residues. The CDR3 coding sequence is TGTGCGGCCGGGACAGGGGGTTGGGACACTGAAGCTTTCTTT. It is translated as CAAGTGGWDTEAFF.

In this sample, this clone turned up a few times. The chain combines TRBV4-2 with TRBJ2-2; 7 positions agree with TRBD2. Germline CDR1 is LGHNA and CDR2 is YNFKEQ. The ends lost 0 bases at V and 6 bases at J; junction bases unmatched: 16. This CDR3 is 19 amino acids long. CDR3 sequence: CASSQDSAASGLDSGELFF. The CDR3 nucleotides are TGTGCCAGCAGCCAAGATTCGGCCGCTAGCGGTTTAGACTCCGGGGAGCTGTTTTTT.

V is TRBV5-4 and J is TRBJ2-2, with 10 positions matching TRBD1. CDR3 size: 17 residues. The germline CDR1 and CDR2 sequences are SGHNT and YYREEE (reference sequence). The junction had 9 bases not matched to a gene; V was cut back by 4 bases and J by 3 bases. The CDR3 sequence is CASSRRTGGEDTGELFF. The CDR3, as DNA: TGTGCCAGCAGCCGAAGGACAGGGGGAGAAGACACCGGGGAGCTGTTTTTT.

This chain uses TRBV9 with TRBJ1-4; no firm D call. Germline CDR1 and CDR2: SGDLS and YYNGEE. Trimming shortened V by 3 bases and J by 0 bases, and 6 bases separated the two germline ends. The CDR3 runs to 14 residues. CDR3 sequence: CASSGTATNEKLFF. The CDR3 coding sequence is TGTGCCAGCAGCGGGACGGCAACTAATGAAAAACTGTTTTTT.

V usage is TRBV10-3 and J usage is TRBJ1-2; D is ambiguous. Germline values: CDR1 ENHRY, CDR2 SYGVKD. This CDR3 has 16 residues. With 3 bases removed from V and 1 base from J, the gap between germline ends came to 15 bases. CDR3 protein: CAISDRNSEINYGYTF. The CDR3 coding sequence is TGTGCCATCAGTGACAGAAACAGCGAGATTAACTATGGCTACACCTTC.

The chain recombines TRBV5-1 with TRBJ1-3; 7 bases are a match to TRBD1. After removal of 0 bases from V and 3 bases from J, the junction contained 12 bases not matched to a gene. Germline-derived CDR1 and CDR2 are SGHRS and YFSETQ. The CDR3 is made up of 18 amino acids. The CDR3, as DNA: TGCGCCAGCAGCTTGGAGGTCCTTAGGGGGCTCGGTGGAAACACCATATATTTT. Translating it yields CASSLEVLRGLGGNTIYF.

This chain joins TRBV7-9 and TRBJ1-1; possibly TRBD1 for D (5 bases). V was clipped by 8 bases and J by 3 bases, with 16 bases between them. The CDR3 extends over 14 amino acids. Germline CDR1 and CDR2: SEHNR and FQNEAQ (reference sequence). The CDR3, as DNA: TGTGCCAGCGCGCCAACCATGGGGGACACTGAAGCTTTCTTT. Protein: CASAPTMGDTEAFF. Based on the CDR3 plus reference TRBV7-9 and TRBJ1-1, the full variable domain is DTGVSQNPRHKITKRGQNVTFRCDPISEHNRLYWYRQTLGQGPEFLTYFQNEAQLEKSRLLSDRFSAERPKGSFSTLEIQRTEQGDSAMYLCASAPTMGDTEAFFGQGTRLTVV.

CDR3 loop: CASSPGTDGAMAQYF. CDR3 in DNA: TGTGCCAGCTCACCGGGGACAGACGGCGCTATGGCCCAGTACTTC. The chain links TRBV18 to TRBJ2-5, with 7 bases fitting TRBD1. With V trimmed by 3 bases and J by 9 bases, 13 bases remained unmatched. The CDR3 consists of 15 residues. Germline lookup yields CDR1 KGHSH and CDR2 LQKENI.

The J gene is TRBJ1-6, the V gene TRBV2; 11 bases fit TRBD1. V was pared by 10 bases and J by 7 bases, with 12 bases of the junction left unmatched. This CDR3 comprises 16 residues. Per germline, CDR1 SNHLY and CDR2 FYNNEI. CDR3 sequence reads: CAIREDRGLSNSPLHF. The CDR3 DNA is TGTGCCATCCGAGAGGACAGGGGGCTTTCAAATTCACCCCTCCACTTT.

This clone qualifies as medium-sized (0.01 to 0.1%). The V and J genes are TRBV29-1 and TRBJ1-1, with 8 positions matching TRBD1. CDR1 and CDR2 (germline): SQVTM, ANQGSEA. The ends lost 7 bases at V and 4 bases at J; junction bases unmatched: 8. This CDR3 contains 13 residues. The CDR3 DNA sequence: TGCAGCGGACAGGACAGGGAGGCCACTGAAGCTTTCTTT. Protein: CSGQDREATEAFF.

The genes are TRBV15 and TRBJ1-5; D remains ambiguous. Germline V lookup: CDR1 LNHNV, CDR2 YYDKDF (reference sequence). Trimming cost V 0 bases and J 5 bases, with 5 bases left between them. There are 13 residues in the CDR3. The CDR3 DNA is TGTGCCACCAGCAGAGAGGAGTATCAGCCCCAGCATTTT. Translating gives CATSREEYQPQHF.

The chain is built from TRBV27 and TRBJ2-1; 9 positions agree with TRBD2. The CDR3 totals 16 residues. Germline V gene sequence: CDR1 MNHEY, CDR2 SMNVEV (reference sequence). V shed 4 bases, J shed 8 bases, and the junction held 12 bases outside the gene matches. CDR3 sequence reads: CASSSLLAGSFDEQFF. The CDR3 nucleotides read TGTGCCAGCAGTTCCCTCCTAGCGGGATCATTTGATGAGCAGTTCTTC.

The V and J genes are TRBV6-4 and TRBJ2-7, with D perhaps TRBD2 (6 bases). The V gene lost 6 bases and the J gene lost 3 bases, with 24 bases spanning the gap. Germline V gene lookup returns CDR1 MRHNA and CDR2 SNTAGT. The CDR3 sequence is 17 residues long. The CDR3 DNA reads as TGTGCCAGCAGGACCCCGCGGGGCGGAAGGAAAGACTACGAGCAGTACGTC. Translated: CASRTPRGGRKDYEQYV.

The chain carries TRBV19 and TRBJ2-2, with a possible D match to TRBD1 (6 bases). Trimming removed 4 bases at V and 2 bases at J, with 11 bases between. Germline V gene data show CDR1 as LNHDA and CDR2 as SQIVND (reference sequence). The CDR3 is made up of 15 amino acids. The CDR3 loop reads CASSRQGRNTGELFF. The DNA of the CDR3 is TGTGCCAGTAGTAGGCAGGGGCGAAACACCGGGGAGCTGTTTTTT.

The rearrangement links TRBV23-1 to TRBJ2-7; 8 bases agree with TRBD2. TRBV23-1 is flagged as an ORF with uncertain function. The junction had 1 base not matched to a gene; V was cut back by 6 bases and J by 6 bases. The CDR3 has 11 residues. The CDR3 is CASRRGVEQYV. The CDR3 region has the DNA TGCGCCAGCAGGCGGGGGGTCGAGCAGTACGTC.

The rearrangement links TRBV6-2 or TRBV6-3 to TRBJ2-7; 7 nucleotides line up with TRBD2. Germline assignment: CDR1 MNHEY and CDR2 SVGEGT. J was trimmed by 2 bases and V by 5 bases; bases with no gene match: 3. The CDR3 consists of 13 residues. CDR3 DNA: TGTGCCAGCAGTACTGGGACTACCTACGAGCAGTACGTC. This gives the protein CASSTGTTYEQYV.

As for this clone: In the same sample, other DNA sequences code for this CDR3. The rearrangement uses TRBV6-5 and TRBJ1-1; possible D gene TRBD1, 6 bases. V lost 2 bases and J lost 4, with 8 bases in between. CDR1 and CDR2 from the germline V gene are MNHEY and SVGAGI. The CDR3 length is 13 residues. The CDR3 region is CASSYGQSTEAFF. CDR3 DNA: TGTGCCAGCAGTTACGGACAGAGCACTGAAGCTTTCTTT.

This chain uses TRBV14 with TRBJ2-1; D not resolved. This CDR3 is 14 amino acids long. CDR1 is SGHDN and CDR2 is FVKESK in the germline V gene. The ends were cut back, 2 bases at V and 12 bases at J, with 17 bases in the middle. Written as DNA, the CDR3 is TGTGCCAGCAGCCAATACAAATCACTCCCCCCGCAGTTCTTC. Protein sequence: CASSQYKSLPPQFF.

The chain couples TRBV13 to TRBJ2-3; D unclear. Germline lookup yields CDR1 PRHDT and CDR2 FYEKMQ (reference sequence). Trimming shortened V by 0 bases and J by 0 bases, and 7 bases separated the two germline ends. This CDR3 is built from 15 residues. CDR3 sequence (DNA): TGTGCCAGCAGCTTAGGGGGAACTAGCACAGATACGCAGTATTTT. Its translation: CASSLGGTSTDTQYF. The variable domain in full, completed from reference TRBV13 and TRBJ2-3, reads AAGVIQSPRHLIKEKRETATLKCYPIPRHDTVYWYQQGPGQDPQFLISFYEKMQSDKGSIPDRFSAQQFSDYHSELNMSSLELGDSALYFCASSLGGTSTDTQYFGPGTRLTVL.